The entry that follows covers one TCR beta chain sequence. No antigen is known for it. Primers used in a second PCR of about 7 to 11 cycles were a sample-barcoded 5' primer and a J-beta primer mix. TCRdb redid the calling of the 5' RACE reads with MiXCR, one entry per CDR3 protein. The table shows some 930,000 distinct CDR3 sequences, with just under 30% occurring only once. These data originate in a study of blood T cells in healthy people across ages. General study findings and limits: No one knew whether donors had CMV, which possibly confounded expanded clonotype changes.

Trimming took off 1 base at V and 9 bases at J, with 13 bases between the two ends. The CDR3 length is 14 residues. Per the germline V gene, CDR1 is MGHRA and CDR2 is YSYEKL. These data also featured in a second study, about T cells of mothers and their children. That study adds: Sequencing got over 8 million TCR beta CDR3 reads from each mother and around 3.1 million from each child.

The V call is TRBV4-1, the J call TRBJ1-5, with D hard to call. The sample was blood. The sequence came from a woman aged 40 to 49 in good health. CDR3 protein: CASSQVGSGGPQHF. The CDR3 DNA reads TGCGCCAGCAGCCAAGTAGGTAGCGGAGGGCCCCAGCATTTT.